This T cell receptor (beta chain) was documented in a study of cytomegalovirus exposure and HLA in healthy donors. About the research overall: Out of roughly 170 million T cells, an earlier analysis found some 120 million unique TCR beta sequences in total.

Unmatched junction bases numbered 3, after V lost 2 bases and J lost 1 base. Germline CDR1 reads MDHEN; CDR2 reads SYDVKM. The CDR3 sequence is 15 residues long. The PCR employed 60 Vbeta primers together with 13 Jbeta primers. Measured with immunoSEQ multiplex PCR; TCRdb has only the in-frame clones, and not every one. This table has roughly 170,000 clones, 65% to 85% appearing once. The sample taken for sequencing was PBMCs. The chain recombines TRBV28 with TRBJ2-7; the match to TRBD1 covers 9 bases. This TCR came from a woman in her late teens or twenties in good health and CMV-seronegative. CDR3 DNA sequence: TGTGCCAGCAGTTTAGGGGGACAGGGTTCCTACGAGCAGTACTTC. It encodes CASSLGGQGSYEQYF.